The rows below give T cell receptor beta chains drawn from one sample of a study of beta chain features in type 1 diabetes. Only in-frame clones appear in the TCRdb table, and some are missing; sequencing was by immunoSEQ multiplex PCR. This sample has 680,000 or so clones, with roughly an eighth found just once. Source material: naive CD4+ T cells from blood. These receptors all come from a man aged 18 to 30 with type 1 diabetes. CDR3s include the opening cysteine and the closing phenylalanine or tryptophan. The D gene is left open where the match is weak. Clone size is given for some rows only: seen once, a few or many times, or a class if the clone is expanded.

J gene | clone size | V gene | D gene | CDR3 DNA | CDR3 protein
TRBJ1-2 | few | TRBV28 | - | TGTGCCAGCAGTTTATGGCAGGGAAACTATGGCTACACCTTC | CASSLWQGNYGYTF
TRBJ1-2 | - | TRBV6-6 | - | TGTGCCAGCAGTCCGACCTCGCAGGGGCTCTATGGCTACACCTTC | CASSPTSQGLYGYTF
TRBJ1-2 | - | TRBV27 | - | TGTGCCAGCAGTTTGACACGGCCGGGCGGTGGCTACACCTTC | CASSLTRPGGGYTF
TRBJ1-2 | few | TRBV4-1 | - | TGCGCCAGCAGCCAATCCCTCAGGGAAAACTATGGCTACACCTTC | CASSQSLRENYGYTF
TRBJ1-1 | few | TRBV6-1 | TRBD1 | TGTGCCAGCAGTACCCGACAGGGGGAAGCTTTCTTT | CASSTRQGEAFF
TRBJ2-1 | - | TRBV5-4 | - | TGTGCCAGCACACGGTCCGACAATGAGCAGTTCTTC | CASTRSDNEQFF
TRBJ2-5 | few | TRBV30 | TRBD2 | TGTGCCTGGAGCCCGGGACTACAGTACCAAGAGACCCAGTACTTC | CAWSPGLQYQETQYF
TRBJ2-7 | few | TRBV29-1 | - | TGCAGCGTTGGGGACCACGAGCAGTACTTC | CSVGDHEQYF
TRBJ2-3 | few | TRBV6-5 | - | TGTGCCAGCAGTTACACACGGACGTTGGATACGCAGTATTTT | CASSYTRTLDTQYF
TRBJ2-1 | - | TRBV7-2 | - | TGTGCCAGCACCCTAACGGAGGGGGCCCCCTACAATGAGCAGTTCTTC | CASTLTEGAPYNEQFF
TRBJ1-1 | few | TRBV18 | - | TGTGCCAGCTCACTCAGGGAGGCGCGCGACACTGAAGCTTTCTTT | CASSLREARDTEAFF
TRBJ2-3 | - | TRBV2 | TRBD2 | TGTGCCAGCAGACTAGCGGGGCTGGCGCGGAGCACAGATACGCAGTATTTT | CASRLAGLARSTDTQYF
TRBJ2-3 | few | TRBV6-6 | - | TGTGCCAGCGTGAGCACAGATACGCAGTATTTT | CASVSTDTQYF
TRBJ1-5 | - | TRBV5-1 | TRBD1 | TGCGCCAGCAGTCTCGGGACAGGGGGACAGCCCCAGCATTTT | CASSLGTGGQPQHF
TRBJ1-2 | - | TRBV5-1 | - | TGCGCCAGCAGCCCCCCGGACAGACCTAACTATGGCTACACCTTC | CASSPPDRPNYGYTF
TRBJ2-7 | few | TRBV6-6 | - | TGTGCCAGCAGCGTGGGTGGGAGCTCCTACGAGCAGTACTTC | CASSVGGSSYEQYF
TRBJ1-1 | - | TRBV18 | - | TGTGCCAGCTCACCATGGCAGAACACTGAAGCTTTCTTT | CASSPWQNTEAFF
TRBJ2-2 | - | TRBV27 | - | TGTGCCAGCAGTACAAACACCGGGGAGCTGTTTTTT | CASSTNTGELFF